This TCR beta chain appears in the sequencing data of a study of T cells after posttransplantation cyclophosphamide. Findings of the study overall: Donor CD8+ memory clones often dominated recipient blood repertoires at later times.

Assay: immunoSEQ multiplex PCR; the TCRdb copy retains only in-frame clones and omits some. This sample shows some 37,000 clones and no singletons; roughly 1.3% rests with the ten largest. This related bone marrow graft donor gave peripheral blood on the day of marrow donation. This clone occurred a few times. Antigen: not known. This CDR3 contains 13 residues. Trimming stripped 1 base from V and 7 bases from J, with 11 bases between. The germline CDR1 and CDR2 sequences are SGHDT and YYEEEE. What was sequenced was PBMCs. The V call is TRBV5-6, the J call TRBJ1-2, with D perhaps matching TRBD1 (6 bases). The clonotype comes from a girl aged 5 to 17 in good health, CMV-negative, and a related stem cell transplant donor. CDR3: CASSLTGGAGYTF. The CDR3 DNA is TGTGCCAGCAGCTTGACGGGGGGCGCTGGCTACACCTTC.